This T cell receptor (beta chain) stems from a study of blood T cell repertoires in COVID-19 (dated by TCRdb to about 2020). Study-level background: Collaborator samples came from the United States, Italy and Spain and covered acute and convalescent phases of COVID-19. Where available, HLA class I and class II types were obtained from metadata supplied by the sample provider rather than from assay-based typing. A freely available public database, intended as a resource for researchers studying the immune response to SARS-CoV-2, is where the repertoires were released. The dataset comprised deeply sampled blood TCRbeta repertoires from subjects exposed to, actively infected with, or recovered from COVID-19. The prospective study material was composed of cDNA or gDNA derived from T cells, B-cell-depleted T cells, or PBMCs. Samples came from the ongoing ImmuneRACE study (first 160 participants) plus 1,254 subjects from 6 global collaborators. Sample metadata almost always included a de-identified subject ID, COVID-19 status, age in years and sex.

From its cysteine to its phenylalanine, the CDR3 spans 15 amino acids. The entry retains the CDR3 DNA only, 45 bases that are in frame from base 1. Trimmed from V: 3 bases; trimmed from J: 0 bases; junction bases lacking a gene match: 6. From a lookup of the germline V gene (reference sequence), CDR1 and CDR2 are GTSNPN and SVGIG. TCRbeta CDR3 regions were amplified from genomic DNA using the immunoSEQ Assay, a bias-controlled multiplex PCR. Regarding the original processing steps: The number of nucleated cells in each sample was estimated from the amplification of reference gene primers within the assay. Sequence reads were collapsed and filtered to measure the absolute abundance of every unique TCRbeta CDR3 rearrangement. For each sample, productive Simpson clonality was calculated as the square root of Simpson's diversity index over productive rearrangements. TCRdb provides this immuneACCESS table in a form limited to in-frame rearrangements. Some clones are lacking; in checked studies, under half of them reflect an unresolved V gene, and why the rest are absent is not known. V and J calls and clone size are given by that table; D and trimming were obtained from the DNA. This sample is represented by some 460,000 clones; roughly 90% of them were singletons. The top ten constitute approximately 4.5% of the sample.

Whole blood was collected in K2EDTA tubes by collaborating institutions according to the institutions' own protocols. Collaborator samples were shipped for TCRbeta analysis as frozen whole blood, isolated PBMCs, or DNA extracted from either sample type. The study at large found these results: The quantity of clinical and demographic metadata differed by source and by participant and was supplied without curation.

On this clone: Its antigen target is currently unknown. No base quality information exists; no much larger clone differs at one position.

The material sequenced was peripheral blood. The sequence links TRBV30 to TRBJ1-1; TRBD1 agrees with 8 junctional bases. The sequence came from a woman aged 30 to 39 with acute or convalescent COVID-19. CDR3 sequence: CAWRAGTGMNTEAFF. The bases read TGTGCCTGGAGGGCCGGGACAGGAATGAACACTGAAGCTTTCTTT.